The 21 T cell receptor beta chains below all came from one sample that was sequenced in a study of early T cells in non-severe SARS-CoV-2 infection (dated by TCRdb to the early 2020s). Library preparation employed 5' RACE. The sequencing machine was a NextSeq 500. TCRdb reworked the public reads: Q25 trimming with fastp, MiXCR clone assembly, productive beta chains retained. Duplicate CDR3 protein sequences are folded into a single record with the most common DNA and genes. In all, the sample holds about 69,000 distinct CDR3 sequences, and about 12% of those were seen once. The top ten hold 6% to 7% of the sample. The specimen sequenced was whole blood. These TCRs come from an adult who was a healthcare worker with PCR-confirmed SARS-CoV-2 infection or an uninfected control (not recorded which).

This clonotype was detected only a few times. The chain is built from TRBV20-1 and TRBJ2-1; TRBD2 matches 12 bases. CDR3 length: 14 amino acids. Germline trimming cut 3 bases from V and 6 bases from J; bases unmatched to any gene: 3. Germline CDR1 is DFQATT and CDR2 is SNEGSKA (reference sequence). The CDR3 DNA is TGCAGTGCTAGCCGACTAGCGGGGGCCAATGAGCAGTTCTTC. It yields the protein CSASRLAGANEQFF.

Ten or more counts support this clonotype. The chain uses TRBV29-1 and TRBJ1-6; unclear D gene. The germline CDR1 and CDR2 sequences are SQVTM and ANQGSEA. The CDR3 spans 13 residues. The V end was cut by 5 bases, the J end by 7 bases, with 12 bases between. The CDR3 nucleotides read TGCAGCGTTCGGGGAGGGAGCAATTCACCCCTCCACTTT. Encoded protein: CSVRGGSNSPLHF.

This clonotype was counted at least ten times. The gene calls are TRBV29-1 and TRBJ2-3; tentative D call: TRBD1 (5 bases). Germline CDR1 and CDR2: SQVTM and ANQGSEA. The CDR3 covers 13 residues. The V gene lost 6 bases and the J gene lost 1 base, with 11 bases spanning the gap. The CDR3, as DNA: TGCAGCGTGTGCAGGGATCGCACAGATACGCAGTATTTT. It yields the protein CSVCRDRTDTQYF.

This clonotype was seen at least ten times. The V call is TRBV20-1, the J call TRBJ1-1; D remains ambiguous. V was cut by 7 bases and J by 4 bases, with 10 bases left in between. Germline CDR1 reads DFQATT; CDR2 reads SNEGSKA (reference sequence). This CDR3 has 11 amino acids. The CDR3 DNA reads TGCAGTGTCAGGAGGATCACTGAAGCTTTCTTT. Its protein is CSVRRITEAFF.

The sample holds a few counts of this clonotype. This chain uses TRBV13 with TRBJ2-1, with 8 nucleotides matching TRBD2. This CDR3 contains 16 residues. The germline CDR1 and CDR2 sequences are PRHDT and FYEKMQ (reference sequence). Trimming at V came to 3 bases and at J to 6 bases, leaving 10 bases not matched to a gene. The CDR3 loop reads CASSLSFLSGVNEQFF. In DNA form, the CDR3 reads TGTGCCAGCAGCTTGAGCTTCCTTAGCGGGGTCAATGAGCAGTTCTTC.

This clonotype appeared many times. V usage is TRBV5-1 and J usage is TRBJ2-7, with 7 bases aligning to TRBD1. Trimming at V came to 3 bases and at J to 0 bases, leaving 6 bases not matched to a gene. Germline CDR1 and CDR2: SGHRS and YFSETQ. CDR3 length equals 15 residues. The CDR3 loop reads CASSSSGQSSYEQYF. Written as DNA, the CDR3 is TGCGCCAGCAGCTCCTCGGGACAGAGCTCCTACGAGCAGTACTTC.

This clonotype was counted many times. The J gene is TRBJ1-5, the V gene TRBV12-3 or TRBV12-4; TRBD1 is a possible D gene (6 bases). V was trimmed by 4 bases and J by 1 base, leaving 14 bases between them. This CDR3 is 16 amino acids long. The CDR3 region is CASSYRVGGSNQPQHF. The CDR3 nucleotides read TGTGCCAGCAGTTACAGGGTCGGGGGAAGCAATCAGCCCCAGCATTTT.

In this sample, this clonotype turned up many times. The chain uses TRBV5-6 and TRBJ1-2; D perhaps matches TRBD1 (5 bases). V gave up 0 bases and J gave up 6 bases, with 9 bases separating them. The V gene's germline CDR1 is SGHDT and CDR2 YYEEEE. CDR3 size: 13 residues. CDR3 sequence (DNA): TGTGCCAGCAGCTTGGATCAGGGTGATGGCTACACCTTC. Its protein product is CASSLDQGDGYTF.

This clonotype was recorded at least ten times. The chain carries TRBV12-3 or TRBV12-4 and TRBJ1-1; D is possibly TRBD1 (6 bases). The ends were cut back, 1 base at V and 2 bases at J, with 11 bases in the middle. This CDR3 has 15 residues. CDR3 in amino acids: CASSLDNRVNTEAFF. CDR3 sequence (DNA): TGTGCCAGCAGTTTAGACAACAGGGTTAACACTGAAGCTTTCTTT.

This clonotype has a handful of counts. This chain joins TRBV5-4 and TRBJ2-3; D call uncertain. With 0 bases removed from V and 4 bases from J, the gap between germline ends came to 9 bases. Germline V lookup: CDR1 SGHNT, CDR2 YYREEE (reference sequence). This CDR3 is built from 14 residues. The CDR3 bases are TGTGCCAGCAGCTTGGCGACGAACTCAGATACGCAGTATTTT. It is translated as CASSLATNSDTQYF.

The gene calls are TRBV27 and TRBJ2-1; 11 nucleotides line up with TRBD1. Looked up from germline, CDR1 is MNHEY and CDR2 is SMNVEV (reference sequence). V lost 4 bases to trimming and J lost 6 bases; unmatched junction nucleotides: 5. CDR3 length equals 15 residues. CDR3 coding DNA: TGTGCCAGCAGTTACACGGGGACAGGGGGCAATGAGCAGTTCTTC. Translation gives CASSYTGTGGNEQFF.

Ten or more counts support this clonotype. The genes are TRBV11-2 and TRBJ1-5; D remains unclear. Germline V gene data show CDR1 as SGHAT and CDR2 as FQNNGV. The CDR3 loop spans 13 amino acids. With 1 base removed from V and 7 bases from J, the gap between germline ends came to 8 bases. The CDR3 spells CASSLGDRQPQHF. In DNA, the CDR3 is TGTGCCAGCAGCTTAGGGGATCGACAGCCCCAGCATTTT.

V usage is TRBV25-1 and J usage is TRBJ2-7; D is ambiguous. CDR3 length: 12 amino acids. V was trimmed by 4 bases and J by 8 bases, leaving 12 bases between them. Germline lookup yields CDR1 MGHDK and CDR2 SYGVNS. CDR3 bases: TGTGCCAGCAGTGCCGGTGACACAAAGCAGTACTTC. This sequence encodes CASSAGDTKQYF.

This chain uses TRBV19 with TRBJ2-7, with D unresolved. CDR3 length: 13 residues. Germline V gene lookup returns CDR1 LNHDA and CDR2 SQIVND (reference sequence). V was pared by 6 bases and J by 5 bases, with 14 bases between. CDR3 residues: CASRPDPLDEQYF. CDR3 in DNA: TGTGCCAGTAGACCCGACCCCCTGGACGAGCAGTACTTC.

The rearrangement links TRBV5-1 to TRBJ1-2; D is unclear. This CDR3 is built from 15 residues. Trimming stripped 4 bases from V and 3 bases from J, with 16 bases between. Germline V gene data show CDR1 as SGHRS and CDR2 as YFSETQ. This CDR3 reads CASSPDEGRDYGYTF. The CDR3 DNA is TGCGCCAGCAGCCCGGATGAAGGGAGGGACTATGGCTACACCTTC.

This clonotype was recorded many times. V usage is TRBV29-1 and J usage is TRBJ2-5, with D possibly matching TRBD2 (5 bases). Germline assignment: CDR1 SQVTM and CDR2 ANQGSEA. CDR3 length: 11 residues. Trimming cost V 4 bases and J 3 bases, with 6 bases left between them. CDR3 in amino acids: CSVGEKETQYF. For the CDR3, the DNA is TGCAGCGTTGGGGAGAAAGAGACCCAGTACTTC.

The CDR3 nucleotides read TGTGCCAGCAGTTACGGGGGACAGGGAAGAACCGGGGAGCTGTTTTTT. It yields the protein CASSYGGQGRTGELFF. This chain uses TRBV6-2 or TRBV6-3 with TRBJ2-2, with 9 bases identical to TRBD1. Germline CDR1 MNHEY, CDR2 SVGEGT. V gave up 2 bases and J gave up 5 bases; unmatched junction bases: 6. The CDR3 extends over 16 amino acids.

This clonotype was detected only a few times. The CDR3 loop reads CASSFTTESTRQYF. The CDR3 nucleotides read TGTGCCAGCAGTTTTACGACAGAATCTACGAGGCAGTACTTC. The chain has TRBV27 and TRBJ2-7, with TRBD1 as a possible D gene (5 bases). The CDR3 runs to 14 residues. Trimming removed 3 bases from V and 9 bases from J, with 18 bases in between. The germline V gene encodes CDR1 MNHEY and CDR2 SMNVEV (reference sequence).

In its sample, this clonotype was seen many times. The chain links TRBV24-1 to TRBJ2-5; D is undetermined. Trimming pared 2 bases from V and 7 bases from J, leaving 4 bases between. Germline CDR1 is KGHDR and CDR2 is SFDVKD. The length of the CDR3 is 11 residues. The CDR3 nucleotides read TGTGCCACCAGTGATTCCCGGACCCAGTACTTC. Its translation is CATSDSRTQYF.

The chain is built from TRBV7-8 and TRBJ2-2; D might be TRBD1 (5 bases). The CDR3 consists of 14 residues. Trimming left V 1 base short and J 6 bases short, with 9 bases between. The V gene's germline CDR1 is SGHVS and CDR2 FQNEAQ. The CDR3 DNA is TGTGCCAGCAGCTTAGGCAGGGTGTCCGGGGAGCTGTTTTTT. Translated, it gives CASSLGRVSGELFF.

This clonotype has at least ten counts. The rearrangement joins TRBV20-1 to TRBJ1-1; D ambiguous. Germline CDR1 and CDR2: DFQATT and SNEGSKA (reference sequence). The V end lost 5 bases, the J end lost 0 bases, and 13 bases lay between the germline ends. CDR3 length equals 14 residues. The CDR3 region is CSAVVSGLNTEAFF. As DNA, the CDR3 is TGCAGTGCTGTGGTCTCGGGGTTGAACACTGAAGCTTTCTTT.